This section outlines one T cell receptor beta chain sequence together with its context. Its antigen is undetermined. Germline V gene sequence: CDR1 MNHEY, CDR2 SMNVEV (reference sequence). Trimming stripped 9 bases from V and 1 base from J, with 4 bases between. The CDR3 sequence is 10 residues long. This sample is drawn from a study of CD8 T cells in ankylosing spondylitis. Study-wide results and caveats: Clones tied to disease were said to be significantly enriched in matched ankylosing spondylitis synovial fluid. As for the disease-linked clones, they showed a CD8+ phenotype and occurred at relatively low frequencies in peripheral blood. Reactive arthritis synovial fluid and blood previously showed some of these motif variants. Among TCR beta sequences, a motif of roughly 8 highly homologous variants appeared characteristic of ankylosing spondylitis blood.

Library preparation for TCR beta used quantitative 5'-RACE with molecular barcodes. Each CDR3 protein gets one entry after TCRdb re-called the 5' RACE reads with MiXCR. The data hold about 540,000 distinct CDR3 sequences, with 12% observed a single time. The chain has TRBV27 and TRBJ2-7; D gene unclear. Sequenced sample: blood, either unsorted or a sorted T cell fraction (not recorded which). This receptor was identified in a male donor with ankylosing spondylitis. CDR3 bases: TGTGCCAGGGAATCCTACGAGCAGTACGTC. It is translated as CARESYEQYV.